This TCR beta chain was profiled in a study of cytomegalovirus exposure and HLA in healthy donors. This CDR3 contains 12 residues. V gave up 4 bases and J gave up 8 bases, with 6 bases separating them. The V gene's germline CDR1 is SNHLY and CDR2 FYNNEI. The primer mix had 60 Vbeta and 13 Jbeta primers. Data came from immunoSEQ multiplex PCR; TCRdb stores just in-frame clones and leaves some out. The table lists fewer than 130,000 clones, less than 80% of them singletons. The sequence was collected from a man aged 25 to 45 in good health and CMV-seropositive. The V gene is TRBV2, the J gene TRBJ1-6; a possible D gene is TRBD1 (5 bases). The specimen sequenced was PBMCs. CDR3: CASSVGDSPLHF. The CDR3 DNA follows: TGTGCCAGCAGTGTAGGGGATTCACCCCTCCACTTT.